This TCR beta chain was sequenced during a study of cytomegalovirus exposure and HLA in healthy donors. Regarding the study as a whole: Some V segments, including TRBV6-2 and TRBV6-3, were excluded as indistinguishable. Sequence variants that were highly shared formed a cluster that was likely a sequencing artifact.

As to this clone: The antigen is unknown.

CDR3 length: 16 residues. Losses at the gene ends were 2 bases for V and 3 bases for J; bases not matched to a gene: 9. Germline-derived CDR1 and CDR2 are KGHSH and LQKENI. 13 Jbeta primers and 60 Vbeta primers were used for the PCR. Method: immunoSEQ multiplex PCR; TCRdb's copy keeps in-frame clones and lacks some. The profile shows 120,000 or so clones, more than 60% of them singletons. Sequencing was done on a sample of PBMCs. V and J are TRBV18 and TRBJ2-7, with 8 bases lining up with TRBD2. The source of this sequence is a young man in good health and CMV-seronegative. The CDR3 loop reads CASSPSFGGAVYEQYF. The CDR3, as DNA: TGTGCCAGCTCACCATCGTTCGGGGGGGCGGTCTACGAGCAGTACTTC.